This TCR beta chain comes out of a study of siplizumab effects on memory and regulatory T cells. This clone was picked up a small number of times. Roughly 10^5 TCR templates per sample were sequenced. Method: immunoSEQ multiplex PCR; TCRdb's copy keeps in-frame clones and lacks some. The sample lists about 62,000 clones; roughly 78% were seen once. CDR1 is WNHNN, CDR2 SYGVQD, per germline (reference sequence). This CDR3 has 13 amino acids. The V and J ends lost 8 bases and 3 bases respectively, with 10 bases between them. The TCR comes from a human donor in good health. This chain connects TRBV10-1 to TRBJ1-4, with D possibly being TRBD1 (6 bases). The sample consisted of memory CD4+ T cells sorted from blood. The CDR3 reads CASQGSSNEKLFF. The DNA of the CDR3 is TGCGCCAGCCAGGGGAGCTCTAATGAAAAACTGTTTTTT.